The 17 T cell receptor beta chains given below trace back to one sample, sequenced in a study of T-cell memory formation after mild COVID-19. TCRdb analysed the 5' RACE reads with MiXCR anew, one entry per CDR3 protein. The profile shows nearly 200,000 distinct CDR3 sequences, around 19% of them singletons. Sequenced sample: PBMCs or a T cell subset sorted from them (not recorded which). Receptor source: an adult woman who had mild COVID-19 (a few samples of this study predate the infection). Cell type and time point are not known.

A few counts support this clonotype. The chain carries TRBV7-2 and TRBJ2-1; unclear D gene. The CDR3 runs to 11 residues. Between the trimmed V and J ends, which lost 0 bases and 10 bases, there was a span of 4 bases. CDR1 SGHTA and CDR2 FQGNSA come from the germline V gene. CDR3 DNA: TGTGCCAGCAGCTTAGCGTTAGAGCAGTTCTTC. Protein sequence: CASSLALEQFF.

By share of the sample, this clonotype is medium-sized. The chain couples TRBV27 to TRBJ1-1, with D possibly TRBD1 on 6 matching bases. Germline lookup yields CDR1 MNHEY and CDR2 SMNVEV (reference sequence). The CDR3 extends over 14 amino acids. The ends were cut back, 6 bases at V and 1 base at J, with 12 bases in the middle. The CDR3 here is CASSLLQGNTEAFF. CDR3 coding DNA: TGTGCCAGCAGCCTTTTACAGGGGAACACTGAAGCTTTCTTT.

The table lists this clonotype with a few counts. V and J are TRBV11-1 and TRBJ2-7; tentatively, D is TRBD1 or TRBD2 (5 bases each). V was clipped by 5 bases and J by 3 bases, with 11 bases between them. The CDR3 has 13 amino acids. The germline V gene encodes CDR1 SGHAT and CDR2 FQDESV (reference sequence). Written as DNA, the CDR3 is TGTGCCAGCAGCAACCGGGACCACTACGAGCAGTACTTC. Protein product: CASSNRDHYEQYF.

This clonotype was observed a few times. The chain uses TRBV4-3 and TRBJ2-4; D ambiguous. Trimming pared 1 base from V and 12 bases from J, leaving 13 bases between. CDR3 length: 13 residues. CDR1 is LGHNA and CDR2 is YSLEER in the germline V gene. Here the CDR3 reads CASSQGGRTTQYF. CDR3 coding DNA: TGCGCCAGCAGCCAAGGTGGTCGAACCACTCAGTACTTC.

This clonotype showed up many times. This chain links TRBV5-1 with TRBJ2-1; 7 bases agree with TRBD1. J was trimmed by 4 bases and V by 5 bases; bases with no gene match: 6. This CDR3 spans 14 amino acids. The germline gives CDR1 SGHRS, CDR2 YFSETQ. In DNA form, the CDR3 reads TGCGCCAGCAGTACAGGGGATTATTACAATGAGCAGTTCTTC. This sequence encodes CASSTGDYYNEQFF.

The chain combines TRBV2 with TRBJ2-5, with 7 bases lining up with TRBD2. V shed 4 bases and J 4 bases; nucleotides not matched to a gene: 0. The CDR3 has 12 residues. Germline assignment: CDR1 SNHLY and CDR2 FYNNEI. This CDR3 reads CASSASGETQYF. The DNA for the CDR3 is TGTGCCAGCAGTGCTAGCGGAGAGACCCAGTACTTC.

This clonotype showed up many times. J is TRBJ2-1 and V is TRBV7-6; TRBD2 matches at 8 bases. This CDR3 spans 17 amino acids. Germline-derived CDR1 and CDR2 are SGHVS and FNYEAQ. Trimming at V came to 0 bases and at J to 0 bases, leaving 4 bases not matched to a gene. CDR3 sequence: CASSLAGTSGSYNEQFF. The CDR3 DNA sequence: TGTGCCAGCAGCTTAGCCGGGACTAGTGGCTCCTACAATGAGCAGTTCTTC. The full variable domain, rest sourced from reference TRBV7-6 and TRBJ2-1, is GAGVSQSPRYKVTKRGQDVALRCDPISGHVSLYWYRQALGQGPEFLTYFNYEAQQDKSGLPNDRFSAERPEGSISTLTIQRTEQRDSAMYRCASSLAGTSGSYNEQFFGPGTRLTVL.

This chain joins TRBV11-2 and TRBJ2-3; D call uncertain. Deletions cut 5 bases from V and 2 bases from J, with 14 bases between. CDR3 length equals 15 residues. Germline CDR1 is SGHAT and CDR2 is FQNNGV. The CDR3 sequence: CASSRTEWDTDTQYF. DNA for the CDR3: TGTGCCAGCAGCCGCACTGAATGGGACACAGATACGCAGTATTTT.

The CDR3 DNA is TGTGCCAGCAGCCCCACCCAGGGCCAGAATGAGCAGTTCTTC. This codes for CASSPTQGQNEQFF. The chain is built from TRBV7-8 and TRBJ2-1; D might be TRBD1 (5 bases). V lost 5 bases, J lost 7 bases, and 15 bases lay in between. The CDR3 consists of 14 residues. The germline CDR1 and CDR2 sequences are SGHVS and FQNEAQ.

The table lists this clonotype with many counts. The chain recombines TRBV5-6 with TRBJ1-5; 8 bases fit TRBD1. The J segment lost 8 bases and the V segment lost 1 base, leaving 8 bases of the junction unmatched. This CDR3 has 15 residues. Germline CDR1 is SGHDT and CDR2 is YYEEEE. The CDR3 here is CASSLYTGQVKPQHF. The CDR3 DNA is TGTGCCAGCAGCTTGTACACGGGACAGGTGAAGCCCCAGCATTTT. Full variable domain (rest looked up from reference TRBV5-6 and TRBJ1-5): DAGVTQSPTHLIKTRGQQVTLRCSPKSGHDTVSWYQQALGQGPQFIFQYYEEEERQRGNFPDRFSGHQFPNYSSELNVNALLLGDSALYLCASSLYTGQVKPQHFGDGTRLSIL.

The J gene is TRBJ2-7, the V gene TRBV4-1; TRBD2 aligns across 15 bases. The trim removed 0 bases at V and 0 bases at J, leaving 6 bases unmatched. Germline loops: CDR1 MGHRA, CDR2 YSYEKL. The CDR3 loop spans 19 amino acids. The CDR3 sequence is CASSQDWGTSGGNSYEQYF. DNA of the CDR3: TGCGCCAGCAGCCAAGATTGGGGGACTAGCGGGGGGAACTCCTACGAGCAGTACTTC.

This clonotype showed up just a few times. The chain employs TRBV5-6 and TRBJ2-3; the match to TRBD1 covers 8 bases. The germline V gene encodes CDR1 SGHDT and CDR2 YYEEEE. J lost 1 base, V lost 2 bases, and 6 bases had no gene match. This CDR3 has 16 residues. CDR3 in DNA: TGTGCCAGCAGCTTAATTCCGGGACAGGGCACAGATACGCAGTATTTT. It translates to CASSLIPGQGTDTQYF.

This clonotype was observed a few times. The chain carries TRBV6-5 and TRBJ1-5, with TRBD1 matching 7 bases. Germline trimming cut 6 bases from V and 3 bases from J; bases unmatched to any gene: 8. The CDR3 spans 15 residues. Per germline, CDR1 MNHEY and CDR2 SVGAGI. CDR3 DNA: TGTGCCAGCAGACAGGGGTGGTCTGACAATCAGCCCCAGCATTTT. It encodes CASRQGWSDNQPQHF.

The sample holds a few counts of this clonotype. V gene TRBV7-9 combines with J gene TRBJ2-1; D gene unclear. The CDR3 has 13 residues. Trimming removed 1 base at V and 3 bases at J, with 4 bases between. The germline CDR1 and CDR2 sequences are SEHNR and FQNEAQ (reference sequence). The CDR3 nucleotides are TGTGCCAGCAGCTTAGGACACTACAATGAGCAGTTCTTC. Amino acid sequence: CASSLGHYNEQFF.

This clonotype was seen many times. This sequence joins TRBV6-1 and TRBJ2-1; D unresolved. CDR3 length: 13 residues. Per germline, CDR1 MNHNS and CDR2 SASEGT. With 4 bases removed from V and 1 base from J, the gap between germline ends came to 5 bases. The CDR3 nucleotides are TGTGCCAGCAGTGGTCAGTCCTACAATGAGCAGTTCTTC. This gives the protein CASSGQSYNEQFF.

Many counts were recorded for this clonotype. The rearrangement links TRBV6-5 to TRBJ1-4; D is unclear. There are 13 residues in the CDR3. The V gene's germline CDR1 is MNHEY and CDR2 SVGAGI. The V gene lost 3 bases and the J gene lost 4 bases, with 6 bases spanning the gap. This CDR3 is CASSYEINEKLFF. For the CDR3, the DNA is TGTGCCAGCAGTTATGAGATTAATGAAAAACTGTTTTTT.

V and J are TRBV19 and TRBJ2-1; D unresolved. Deletions cut 5 bases from V and 6 bases from J, with 14 bases between. Germline lookup yields CDR1 LNHDA and CDR2 SQIVND (reference sequence). The CDR3 sequence is 14 residues long. The CDR3 bases are TGTGCCAGTAGTCCGACGGGTGTCCTCAATGAGCAGTTCTTC. This codes for CASSPTGVLNEQFF.